The rows below give T cell receptor beta chains drawn from one sample of a study of CD8 T cells in ankylosing spondylitis. MiXCR was run by TCRdb on the 5' RACE reads, yielding one entry per CDR3 protein. This repertoire shows about 96,000 distinct CDR3 sequences, under 30% found once; its top ten account for 50% to 60%. The sequencing input was blood, either unsorted or a sorted T cell fraction (not recorded which). The receptor set was obtained from a male donor with ankylosing spondylitis or in good health (not recorded which). Each CDR3 is given with its conserved first and last residue. The D gene is left open where the match is weak. The listing skips clone size in some rows; elsewhere it reads once, few, many or a size class.

d_gene	abundance	j_gene	v_gene	CDR3nt	CDR3aa
NA	NA	TRBJ2-5	TRBV6-6	TGTGCCAGCACCTCCTCCTCGGGGACCCAGTACTTC	CASTSSSGTQYF
TRBD2	NA	TRBJ2-3	TRBV7-3	TGTGCCAGCAGCAAACTAGCGGGAGCCGATACGCAGTATTTT	CASSKLAGADTQYF
NA	NA	TRBJ1-1	TRBV5-1	TGCGCCAGCAGCACAATGAACACTGAAGCTTTCTTT	CASSTMNTEAFF
NA	few	TRBJ2-1	TRBV10-3	TGTGCCATCAGCCCTGGACCAAACAATGAGCAGTTCTTC	CAISPGPNNEQFF
TRBD2	NA	TRBJ2-5	TRBV5-1	TGCGCCAGCAGCTTGGTGACTAGCGGGGGACTACAAGAGACCCAGTACTTC	CASSLVTSGGLQETQYF
NA	few	TRBJ2-3	TRBV5-1	TGCGCCAGCAGCTCACGACTAGTTCCCACAGATACGCAGTATTTT	CASSSRLVPTDTQYF
NA	few	TRBJ2-1	TRBV29-1	TGCAGCGCCGTCACCACCTCCCTTGACAATGAGCAGTTCTTC	CSAVTTSLDNEQFF
TRBD1	few	TRBJ2-5	TRBV7-9	TGTGCCAGCAGCACACGACAGGGGACGGAGACCCAGTACTTC	CASSTRQGTETQYF
NA	few	TRBJ1-2	TRBV9	TGTGCCAGCAGCCTCACGCTAGCGGGACCCGAGGGCTACACCTTC	CASSLTLAGPEGYTF
NA	NA	TRBJ2-1	TRBV5-5	TGTGCCAGCAGGTTAGGTATCGGCATTTACAATGAGCAGTTCTTC	CASRLGIGIYNEQFF